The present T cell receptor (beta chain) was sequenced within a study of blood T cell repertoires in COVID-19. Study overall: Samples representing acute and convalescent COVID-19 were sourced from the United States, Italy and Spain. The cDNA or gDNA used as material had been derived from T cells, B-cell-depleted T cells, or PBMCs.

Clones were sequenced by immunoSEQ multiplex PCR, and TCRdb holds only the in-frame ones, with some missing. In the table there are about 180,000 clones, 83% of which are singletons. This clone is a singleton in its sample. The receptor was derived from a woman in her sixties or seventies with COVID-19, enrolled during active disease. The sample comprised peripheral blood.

The CDR3 DNA sequence: TGTGCCAGCAGTTCGATGGGGAGTGCTAGGCTCGGAAACACCATATATTTT. Encoded protein: CASSSMGSARLGNTIYF. This chain uses TRBV28 with TRBJ1-3; D unresolved. V lost 4 bases and J lost 4, with 20 bases in between. The length of the CDR3 is 17 residues. CDR1 is MDHEN and CDR2 is SYDVKM in the germline V gene.